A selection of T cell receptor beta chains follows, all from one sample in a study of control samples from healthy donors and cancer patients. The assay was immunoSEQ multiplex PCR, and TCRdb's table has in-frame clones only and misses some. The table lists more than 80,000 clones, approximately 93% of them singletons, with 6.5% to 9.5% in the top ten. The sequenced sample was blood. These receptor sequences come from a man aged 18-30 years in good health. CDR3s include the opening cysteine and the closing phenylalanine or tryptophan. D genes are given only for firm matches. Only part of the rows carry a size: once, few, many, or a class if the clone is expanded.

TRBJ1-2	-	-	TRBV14	CASSRGEGSYGYTF	TGTGCCAGCAGCAGAGGGGAGGGCAGCTATGGCTACACCTTC
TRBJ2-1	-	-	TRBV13	CASSLGADLDNEQFF	TGTGCCAGCAGCTTAGGGGCGGATCTGGACAATGAGCAGTTCTTC
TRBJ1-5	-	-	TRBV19	CASGGVGGNQPQHF	TGTGCCAGTGGAGGTGTAGGGGGCAATCAGCCCCAGCATTTT
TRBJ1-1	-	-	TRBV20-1	CSARGGAEAFF	TGCAGTGCTAGAGGGGGGGCTGAAGCTTTCTTT
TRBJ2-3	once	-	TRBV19	CASKVAGLIHTQYF	TGTGCCAGTAAGGTGGCTGGATTAATTCATACGCAGTATTTT
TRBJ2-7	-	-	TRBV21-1	CASSKVSGTYEQYF	TGTGCCAGCAGCAAAGTGTCAGGCACCTACGAGCAGTACTTC
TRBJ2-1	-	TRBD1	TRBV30	CAWSAGLDRGLREQFF	TGTGCCTGGAGTGCTGGCCTTGACAGGGGCCTCCGTGAGCAGTTCTTC
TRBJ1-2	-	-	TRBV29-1	CSVDRAYGYTF	TGCAGCGTTGACAGGGCTTATGGCTACACCTTC
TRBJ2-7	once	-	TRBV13	CASSSRTEGEQYF	TGTGCCAGCAGCTCCCGGACCGAGGGCGAGCAGTACTTC
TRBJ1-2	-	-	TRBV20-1	CSASIEANYGYTF	TGCAGTGCTAGTATTGAGGCTAACTATGGCTACACCTTC
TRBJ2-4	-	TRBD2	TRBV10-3	CATSASGSGGDIQYF	TGTGCCACCTCTGCCAGCGGGAGCGGGGGAGACATTCAGTACTTC
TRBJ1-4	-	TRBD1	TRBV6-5	CASSFTHRGRDEKLFF	TGTGCCAGCAGTTTTACGCACAGGGGGCGCGATGAAAAACTGTTTTTT
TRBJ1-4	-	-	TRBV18	CASSPPRGSNNEKLFF	TGTGCCAGCTCACCACCGAGAGGGTCAAATAATGAAAAACTGTTTTTT
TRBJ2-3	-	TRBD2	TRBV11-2	CASSLFSGDITDTQYF	TGTGCCAGCAGCTTATTTAGCGGGGACATCACAGATACGCAGTATTTT
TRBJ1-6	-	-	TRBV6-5	CASSVQGQRTPLHF	TGTGCCAGCAGCGTACAGGGCCAGCGTACACCCCTCCACTTT
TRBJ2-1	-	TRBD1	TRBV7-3	CASSQIAGTGPANEQFF	TGTGCCAGCAGCCAAATCGCTGGGACAGGTCCGGCCAATGAGCAGTTCTTC
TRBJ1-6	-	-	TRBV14	CASSQGVRLHF	TGTGCCAGCAGCCAAGGGGTACGGCTCCACTTT
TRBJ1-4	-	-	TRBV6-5	CASRRTAYNEKLFF	TGTGCCAGCAGGCGGACGGCCTATAATGAAAAACTGTTTTTT
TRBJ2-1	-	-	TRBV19	CATAGLVSNEQFF	TGTGCCACCGCGGGACTTGTAAGCAATGAGCAGTTCTTC
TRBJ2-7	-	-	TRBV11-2	CASSRVGEAYEQYF	TGTGCCAGCAGCAGGGTGGGAGAGGCCTACGAGCAGTACTTC
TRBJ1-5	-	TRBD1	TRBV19	CASSPRQGRVGNQPQHF	TGTGCCAGTAGTCCGCGACAGGGGAGGGTTGGCAATCAGCCCCAGCATTTT
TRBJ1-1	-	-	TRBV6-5	CASSYSRGLGTEAFF	TGTGCCAGCAGTTACTCTAGGGGATTGGGCACTGAAGCTTTCTTT
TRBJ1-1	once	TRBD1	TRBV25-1	CASRPPGGTEAFF	TGTGCCAGCCGCCCCCCAGGGGGCACTGAAGCTTTCTTT
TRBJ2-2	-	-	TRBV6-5	CASLMDTGELFF	TGTGCCAGTCTAATGGACACCGGGGAGCTGTTTTTT
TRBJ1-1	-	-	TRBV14	CASSQDLGHYTEAFF	TGTGCCAGCAGCCAAGATTTGGGACACTACACTGAAGCTTTCTTT
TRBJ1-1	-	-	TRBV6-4	CASSADRGVRAFF	TGTGCCAGCAGTGCCGATCGAGGGGTTCGGGCTTTCTTT
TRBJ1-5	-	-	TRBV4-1	CASSQEGRAGQPQHF	TGCGCCAGCAGCCAAGAGGGCAGGGCGGGACAGCCCCAGCATTTT
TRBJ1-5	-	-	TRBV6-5	CASSYRGEGQPQHF	TGTGCCAGCAGTTACAGGGGGGAGGGTCAGCCCCAGCATTTT
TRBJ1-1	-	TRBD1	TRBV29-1	CSVAELGTDMRRAFF	TGCAGCGTCGCAGAACTCGGGACAGACATGAGGAGAGCTTTCTTT
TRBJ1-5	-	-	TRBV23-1	CASSRGGFGAGQPQHF	TGCGCCAGCAGTCGCGGGGGGTTTGGGGCCGGACAGCCCCAGCATTTT
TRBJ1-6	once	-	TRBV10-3	CAISLGSNSPLHF	TGTGCCATCAGTCTTGGGTCTAATTCACCCCTCCACTTT
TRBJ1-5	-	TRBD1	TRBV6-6	CASSYWDRAQPQHF	TGTGCCAGCAGTTACTGGGACAGGGCTCAGCCCCAGCATTTT
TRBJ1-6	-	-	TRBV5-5	CASSTSSSPLHF	TGTGCCAGCAGCACCTCCAGTTCACCCCTCCACTTT
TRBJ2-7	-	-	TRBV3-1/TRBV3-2	CASSLTYYEQYF	TGTGCCAGCAGCCTTACATATTACGAGCAGTACTTC
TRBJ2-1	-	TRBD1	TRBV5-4	CASSLGTGAEYNEQFF	TGTGCCAGCAGCTTGGGGACAGGGGCCGAGTACAATGAGCAGTTCTTC
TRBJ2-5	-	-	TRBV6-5	CASSYAPTGFEETQYF	TGTGCCAGCAGTTACGCCCCCACAGGGTTCGAGGAGACCCAGTACTTC
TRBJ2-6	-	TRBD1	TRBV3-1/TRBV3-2	CASSQWNRGSGANVLTF	TGTGCCAGCAGCCAATGGAACAGGGGGTCAGGGGCCAACGTCCTGACTTTC
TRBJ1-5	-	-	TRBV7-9	CASSFEAEGPTYNQPQHF	TGTGCCAGCAGCTTCGAGGCGGAGGGTCCGACATACAATCAGCCCCAGCATTTT
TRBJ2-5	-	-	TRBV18	CASAGTIQETQYF	TGTGCCAGCGCCGGGACGATCCAAGAGACCCAGTACTTC